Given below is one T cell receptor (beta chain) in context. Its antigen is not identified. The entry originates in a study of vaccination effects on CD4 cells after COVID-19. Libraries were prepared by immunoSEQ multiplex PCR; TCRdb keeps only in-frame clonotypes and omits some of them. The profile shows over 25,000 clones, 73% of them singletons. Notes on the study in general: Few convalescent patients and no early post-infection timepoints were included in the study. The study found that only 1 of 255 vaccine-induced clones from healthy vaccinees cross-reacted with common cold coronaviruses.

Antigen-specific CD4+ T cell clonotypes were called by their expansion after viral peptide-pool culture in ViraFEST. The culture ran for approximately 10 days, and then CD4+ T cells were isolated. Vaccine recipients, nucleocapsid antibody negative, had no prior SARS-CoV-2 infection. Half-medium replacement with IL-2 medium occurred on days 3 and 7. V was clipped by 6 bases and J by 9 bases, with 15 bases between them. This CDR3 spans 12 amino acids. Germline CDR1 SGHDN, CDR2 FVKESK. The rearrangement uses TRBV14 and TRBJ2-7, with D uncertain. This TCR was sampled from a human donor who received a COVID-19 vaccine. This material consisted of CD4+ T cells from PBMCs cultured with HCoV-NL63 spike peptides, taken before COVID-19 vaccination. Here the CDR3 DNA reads TGTGCCAGCAGTCTGACGGGTGTAGGGCAGTACTTC. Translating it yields CASSLTGVGQYF.